This TCR beta chain was profiled in a study of breast tumors, draining lymph nodes, adjacent tissues. Study-wide results and caveats: Luminal-like breast cancer showed significantly greater tumor-nontumor repertoire similarity than basal-like breast cancer did. Data only fit, rather than demonstrated, lymph node origin of most tumor T cells. Compared with lymph nodes, tumors were less diverse; compared with nontumor tissue, more.

A word on this clonotype: What it binds is unknown.

V lost 3 bases and J 0 bases, leaving 9 bases between the germline ends. Germline-derived CDR1 and CDR2 are MDHEN and SYDVKM. This CDR3 is 15 amino acids long. TCRdb re-derived calls from the multiplex PCR reads in MiXCR, one entry per CDR3 protein. The repertoire holds some 100,000 distinct CDR3 sequences, with about 20% as singletons. Breast cancer patients provided tissue from their axillary draining lymph nodes. Sequenced sample: axillary lymph node tissue. The source of this sequence is a female donor with breast cancer. Some clones in this sample may be carry-over from other donors' samples. V gene TRBV28 combines with J gene TRBJ1-5; D is uncertain. The CDR3 is CASSFTTYSNQPQHF. The CDR3 DNA reads TGTGCCAGCAGTTTTACAACATATAGCAATCAGCCCCAGCATTTT.